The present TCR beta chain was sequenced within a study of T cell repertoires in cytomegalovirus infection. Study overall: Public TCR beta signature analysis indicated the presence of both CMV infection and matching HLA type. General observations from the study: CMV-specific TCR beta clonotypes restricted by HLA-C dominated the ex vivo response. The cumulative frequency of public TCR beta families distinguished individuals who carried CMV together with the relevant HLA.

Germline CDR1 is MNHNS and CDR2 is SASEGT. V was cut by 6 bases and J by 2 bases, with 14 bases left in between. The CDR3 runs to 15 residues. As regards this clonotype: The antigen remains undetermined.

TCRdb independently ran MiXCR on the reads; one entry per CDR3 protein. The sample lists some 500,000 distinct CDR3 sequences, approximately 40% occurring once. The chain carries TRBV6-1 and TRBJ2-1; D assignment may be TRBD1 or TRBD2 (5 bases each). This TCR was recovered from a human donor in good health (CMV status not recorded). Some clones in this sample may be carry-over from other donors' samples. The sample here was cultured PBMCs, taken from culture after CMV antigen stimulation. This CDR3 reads CASSEGPQAYNEQFF. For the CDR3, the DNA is TGTGCCAGCAGCGAGGGACCCCAGGCCTACAATGAGCAGTTCTTC.